This entry is about one T cell receptor (beta chain). This record belongs to a study of blood T cell dynamics during melanoma immunotherapy. Time point noted: week 3, after first cycle of checkpoint inhibitor. A fixed DNA input of 350 ng was used per bulk PBMC sample. The method was immunoSEQ multiplex PCR; TCRdb's version includes in-frame clones alone and lacks a portion of them. The repertoire holds thousands of clones, with 85% as singletons. The germline CDR1 and CDR2 sequences are SGHTA and FQGNSA. The CDR3 extends over 15 amino acids. Trimming took 5 bases from V and 6 from J; bases not matched to a gene: 10.

The material was blood, obtained from a patient treated with checkpoint blockade. The chain couples TRBV7-2 to TRBJ1-2; 9 positions agree with TRBD1. The sequence was collected from a human donor with melanoma. The CDR3 loop is CASSHRDRALNGYTF. DNA for the CDR3: TGTGCCAGCAGCCACCGGGACAGGGCCCTTAATGGCTACACCTTC. The variable domain in full, with the rest retrieved from reference TRBV7-2 and TRBJ1-2, is GAGVSQSPSNKVTEKGKDVELRCDPISGHTALYWYRQSLGQGLEFLIYFQGNSAPDKSGLPSDRFSAERTGGSVSTLTIQRTQQEDSAVYLCASSHRDRALNGYTFGSGTRLTVV.